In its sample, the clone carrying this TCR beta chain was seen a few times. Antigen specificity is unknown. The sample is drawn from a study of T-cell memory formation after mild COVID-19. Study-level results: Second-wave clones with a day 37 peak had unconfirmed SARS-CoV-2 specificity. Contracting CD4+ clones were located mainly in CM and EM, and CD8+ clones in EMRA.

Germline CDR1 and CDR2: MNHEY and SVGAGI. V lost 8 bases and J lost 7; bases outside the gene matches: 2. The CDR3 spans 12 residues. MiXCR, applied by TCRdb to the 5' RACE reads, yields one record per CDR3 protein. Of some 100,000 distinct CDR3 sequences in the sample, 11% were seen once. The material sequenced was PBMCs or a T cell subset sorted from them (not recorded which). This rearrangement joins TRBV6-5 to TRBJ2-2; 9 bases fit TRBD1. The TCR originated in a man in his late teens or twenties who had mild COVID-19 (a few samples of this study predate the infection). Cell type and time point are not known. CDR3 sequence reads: CASDRGGGELFF. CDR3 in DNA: TGTGCCAGCGACAGGGGGGGCGGGGAGCTGTTTTTT.